The rows below give T cell receptor beta chains drawn from one sample of a study of cytomegalovirus exposure and HLA in healthy donors. Produced via immunoSEQ multiplex PCR; TCRdb's table is partial and in-frame only. The sample has roughly 73,000 clones, 65% to 85% seen once. The sample comprised PBMCs. The receptors shown here come from a woman between 50 and 59 years old in good health and CMV-seronegative. CDR3s include the opening cysteine and the closing phenylalanine or tryptophan. The order of the fields is D gene, clone size, J gene, V gene, CDR3 DNA, CDR3 protein. A D gene is named only where the DNA matches it firmly. Part of the rows lack a size; the others show once, few, many or a class for expanded clones.

.,.,TRBJ2-3,TRBV5-1,TGCGCCAGCAGCTTGGCCTCTAGCGGCACAGATACGCAGTATTTT,CASSLASSGTDTQYF
.,.,TRBJ2-4,TRBV5-1,TGCGCCAGCCAACAGGGTGAAGAAAACCTAGCCAAAAACATTCAGTACTTC,CASQQGEENLAKNIQYF
.,.,TRBJ1-2,TRBV4-2,TGTGCCAGCAGCCAACTAACCGGGGTGAACTATGGCTACACCTTC,CASSQLTGVNYGYTF
.,.,TRBJ1-1,TRBV7-9,TGTGCCAGCAGCTCCCCCGGGGTTCTTGGGACTGAAGCTTTCTTT,CASSSPGVLGTEAFF
.,.,TRBJ1-1,TRBV2,TGTGCCAGCAGTGTCCATGGCATATGGAACACTGAAGCTTTCTTT,CASSVHGIWNTEAFF
TRBD1,.,TRBJ1-1,TRBV5-1,TGCGCCAGCAGCCCGGGACAGGGAGGATCTGAAGCTTTCTTT,CASSPGQGGSEAFF
.,.,TRBJ1-4,TRBV7-2,TGTGCCAGCAGCTTAGGGGCAGGAGGTAATGAAAAACTGTTTTTT,CASSLGAGGNEKLFF
TRBD1,.,TRBJ2-3,TRBV2,TGTGCCAGCACTAAGGACAGGGGCGCTAGCACAGATACGCAGTATTTT,CASTKDRGASTDTQYF
TRBD2,.,TRBJ2-7,TRBV28,TGTGCCAGCAGTGGGGCGGGAGTAGGCTACGAGCAGTACTTC,CASSGAGVGYEQYF
.,once,TRBJ2-1,TRBV4-3,TGCGCCAGCAGCCCTGACACGGACAGCTACAATGAGCAGTTCTTC,CASSPDTDSYNEQFF
TRBD2,.,TRBJ2-1,TRBV6-5,TGTGCCAGTCGGGCCACTAGCGGGGGCTACAATGAGCAGTTCTTC,CASRATSGGYNEQFF
TRBD1,.,TRBJ2-7,TRBV28,TGTGCCAGCAGTTCAGACAGGGGTGGGGACGAGCAGTACTTC,CASSSDRGGDEQYF
.,.,TRBJ2-7,TRBV13,TGTGCCAGCAGCTCGGGACTCACCCCCTACGAGCAGTACTTC,CASSSGLTPYEQYF
TRBD2,.,TRBJ2-3,TRBV28,TGTGCCAGCAGTATGGGACTAGCGGGATACGATACGCAGTATTTT,CASSMGLAGYDTQYF
.,few,TRBJ2-6,TRBV9,TGTGCCAGCAGCGTAGAGGGGGTTGGTGGGGCCAACGTCCTGACTTTC,CASSVEGVGGANVLTF
TRBD2,.,TRBJ2-5,TRBV10-3,TGTGCCATCAGTGTAGGTAGCGGGGTAGGTGGGACCCAGTACTTC,CAISVGSGVGGTQYF
.,once,TRBJ2-5,TRBV2,TGTGCCAGCAGAAAAATAACTCGGACAGAACAAGAGACCCAGTACTTC,CASRKITRTEQETQYF
TRBD2,.,TRBJ2-1,TRBV4-2,TGTGCCAGCAGCCAAGTTAGCGGGAGCTCCTACAATGAGCAGTTCTTC,CASSQVSGSSYNEQFF
.,.,TRBJ1-1,TRBV7-9,TGTGCCAGCAGCCCAGGGGCCGCTAACACTGAAGCTTTCTTT,CASSPGAANTEAFF
.,.,TRBJ2-7,TRBV7-9,TGTGCCAGCATCGGGTTGGGTGGATCCTACGAGCAGTACTTC,CASIGLGGSYEQYF
TRBD2,once,TRBJ2-3,TRBV4-1,TGCGCCAGCAGCCAAGTGACCGCGGGGGATAGCACAGATACGCAGTATTTT,CASSQVTAGDSTDTQYF
.,.,TRBJ1-3,TRBV4-1,TGCGCCAGCAGCCAAGATCCCGGCCCTAGCTCTGGAAACACCATATATTTT,CASSQDPGPSSGNTIYF
TRBD1,once,TRBJ1-1,TRBV19,TGTGCCAGTAGTACCTTCGAGGCAGGGGGCTTGAACACTGAAGCTTTCTTT,CASSTFEAGGLNTEAFF
TRBD1,once,TRBJ2-1,TRBV19,TGTGCCAGTTCGGGACAGGGGATCCATGAGCAGTTCTTC,CASSGQGIHEQFF
.,.,TRBJ2-2,TRBV5-1,TGCGCCAGCAGTCCTACCCCCTCCGGGGAGCTGTTTTTT,CASSPTPSGELFF
.,.,TRBJ2-3,TRBV19,TGTGCCAGTACCTCCTGGAGGGAAACAGATACGCAGTATTTT,CASTSWRETDTQYF
.,.,TRBJ2-2,TRBV9,TGTGCCAGCAGCGTAGTTCAGGGCGAGCTGTTTTTT,CASSVVQGELFF